The 14 T cell receptor beta chains given below trace back to one sample, sequenced in a study of neoadjuvant anti-PD-1 for oral cavity cancer. Method: immunoSEQ multiplex PCR; TCRdb's copy keeps in-frame clones and lacks some. The sample holds about 62,000 clones, approximately 79% seen once. The specimen was PBMCs, collected before nivolumab (anti-PD-1) treatment. These receptors came from a person between 35 and 79 years old with oral cavity squamous cell carcinoma.

The DNA for the CDR3 is TGTGCCAGCAGTTCTACAGGAACTGGCAATCAGCCCCAGCATTTT. Its protein product is CASSSTGTGNQPQHF. The chain couples TRBV2 to TRBJ1-5, with D tentatively TRBD1 (5 bases). Trimming took 5 bases from V and 2 from J, leaving 13 bases between them. The CDR3 runs 15 residues. CDR1 is SNHLY, CDR2 FYNNEI, per germline.

The chain joins TRBV19 to TRBJ2-3; 8 bases match TRBD2. This CDR3 comprises 14 residues. The V and J ends lost 4 bases and 5 bases, in that order; junction bases with no gene match: 5. CDR1 and CDR2 from the germline V gene are LNHDA and SQIVND (reference sequence). CDR3 region: CASSTSGTRDTQYF. CDR3 in DNA: TGTGCCAGTAGTACATCCGGGACTAGAGATACGCAGTATTTT.

The V gene is TRBV28, the J gene TRBJ1-2; 11 bases line up with TRBD1. This CDR3 is built from 15 residues. The germline gives CDR1 MDHEN, CDR2 SYDVKM. Unmatched junction bases numbered 6, after V lost 3 bases and J lost 6 bases. The CDR3 sequence: CASSLIGQGANGYTF. CDR3 nucleotides: TGTGCCAGCAGTTTGATAGGACAGGGGGCAAATGGCTACACCTTC.

The sample holds one count of this clone. The chain recombines TRBV5-1 with TRBJ1-5; no clear D gene. Trimming took 5 bases from V and 7 from J, leaving 13 bases between them. Germline CDR1 and CDR2: SGHRS and YFSETQ. The CDR3 is 13 residues long. The DNA of the CDR3 is TGCGCCAGCAGGGAAGGGTCTCAGCAGCCCCAGCATTTT. The encoded protein is CASREGSQQPQHF. Together with reference TRBV5-1 and TRBJ1-5, the CDR3 gives the full variable domain: KAGVTQTPRYLIKTRGQQVTLSCSPISGHRSVSWYQQTPGQGLQFLFEYFSETQRNKGNFPGRFSGRQFSNSRSEMNVSTLELGDSALYLCASREGSQQPQHFGDGTRLSIL.

V usage is TRBV4-1 and J usage is TRBJ2-7; 10 bases align to TRBD2. CDR1 is MGHRA, CDR2 YSYEKL, per germline. The V gene end was trimmed by 0 bases and the J gene end by 3 bases; junction bases not matched to a gene: 11. The CDR3 spans 18 residues. The CDR3 sequence: CASSQEAVGTSAFYEQYF. The CDR3 DNA reads TGCGCCAGCAGCCAAGAAGCGGTGGGGACTAGCGCGTTCTACGAGCAGTACTTC.

The chain joins TRBV27 to TRBJ1-2; D may be TRBD1 (5 bases). Germline V gene sequence: CDR1 MNHEY, CDR2 SMNVEV (reference sequence). The CDR3 totals 15 residues. The V and J ends lost 5 bases and 7 bases respectively, with 20 bases between them. The CDR3 nucleotides read TGTGCCAGCAGTCCGCCCAGGGCAGGGTGGTTTGGCTACACCTTC. Translation: CASSPPRAGWFGYTF.

This clone was observed a handful of times. This chain links TRBV9 with TRBJ2-1; a possible D gene is TRBD2 (5 bases). The CDR3 runs 15 residues. V lost 2 bases to trimming and J lost 7 bases, with 16 bases between them. Germline V gives CDR1 SGDLS, CDR2 YYNGEE. CDR3 sequence reads: CASSVTAVAGNEQFF. In nucleotides, the CDR3 is TGTGCCAGCAGCGTTACGGCCGTGGCGGGTAATGAGCAGTTCTTC.

The gene calls are TRBV30 and TRBJ1-2; D remains unclear. This CDR3 has 15 amino acids. Germline V gene sequence: CDR1 GTSNPN, CDR2 SVGIG (reference sequence). V lost 0 bases to trimming and J lost 2 bases, with 13 bases between them. CDR3 sequence: CAWSVRGAVNYGYTF. The CDR3 DNA sequence: TGTGCCTGGAGTGTACGAGGTGCCGTCAACTATGGCTACACCTTC.

The V and J genes are TRBV5-1 and TRBJ1-1; no firm D call. CDR1 is SGHRS, CDR2 YFSETQ, per germline. Deletions cut 1 base from V and 1 base from J, with 5 bases between. The CDR3 consists of 13 residues. This CDR3 is CASSLSPNTEAFF. Here the CDR3 DNA reads TGCGCCAGCAGCTTGTCCCCGAACACTGAAGCTTTCTTT.

The chain couples TRBV30 to TRBJ1-3; 12 nucleotides match TRBD1. J gave up 3 bases and V 0 bases, and 9 bases lay outside the gene matches. The CDR3 consists of 18 residues. The germline V gene encodes CDR1 GTSNPN and CDR2 SVGIG (reference sequence). The CDR3 here is CAWSVGDRGQVDGNTIYF. The CDR3 DNA reads as TGTGCCTGGAGTGTTGGGGACAGGGGGCAAGTAGATGGAAACACCATATATTTT.

The J gene is TRBJ1-6, the V gene TRBV5-1; the match to TRBD1 covers 12 bases. This CDR3 contains 18 residues. Per germline, CDR1 SGHRS and CDR2 YFSETQ. V shed 0 bases, J shed 5 bases, and the junction held 6 bases outside the gene matches. In DNA, the CDR3 is TGCGCCAGCAGCTTGGGGGGACAGGGGGCCGTGGATAATTCACCCCTCCACTTT. Its protein product is CASSLGGQGAVDNSPLHF.

Only a few counts were recorded for this clone. The chain has TRBV4-1 and TRBJ1-5; 8 bases align to TRBD1. The V segment lost 3 bases and the J segment 1 base; nucleotides outside the gene matches: 8. CDR3 length: 17 amino acids. Germline CDR1 reads MGHRA; CDR2 reads YSYEKL. The CDR3 region is CASSQDRDEGSNQPQHF. The CDR3 DNA follows: TGCGCCAGCAGCCAGGACAGGGATGAGGGAAGCAATCAGCCCCAGCATTTT.

This chain links TRBV19 with TRBJ2-1; D not certain. The CDR3 covers 14 residues. Deletions cut 4 bases from V and 6 bases from J, with 13 bases between. CDR1 and CDR2 (germline): LNHDA, SQIVND (reference sequence). CDR3 in DNA: TGTGCCAGTAGTAGGGCTACCCCCTTCAATGAGCAGTTCTTC. Its protein is CASSRATPFNEQFF.

This clone was counted between two and nine times. V is TRBV7-3 and J is TRBJ1-1, with 7 positions matching TRBD1. The V gene end was trimmed by 1 base and the J gene end by 6 bases; junction bases not matched to a gene: 5. The CDR3 has 14 amino acids. Germline CDR1 reads SGHTA; CDR2 reads FQGTGA. CDR3 DNA: TGTGCCAGCAGCTTAAGGCAGGGGGGCGCTGAAGCTTTCTTT. This gives the protein CASSLRQGGAEAFF.